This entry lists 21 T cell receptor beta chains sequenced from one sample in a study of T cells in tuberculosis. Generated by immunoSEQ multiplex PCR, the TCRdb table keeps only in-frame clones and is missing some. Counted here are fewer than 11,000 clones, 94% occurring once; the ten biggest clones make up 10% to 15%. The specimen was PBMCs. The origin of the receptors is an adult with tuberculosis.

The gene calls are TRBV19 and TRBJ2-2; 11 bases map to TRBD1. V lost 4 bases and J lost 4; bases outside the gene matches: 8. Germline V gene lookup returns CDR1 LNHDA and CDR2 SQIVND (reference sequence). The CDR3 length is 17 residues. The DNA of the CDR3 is TGTGCCAGTAGTAGAGACCGGACAGGGGGCATCACCGGGGAGCTGTTTTTT. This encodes CASSRDRTGGITGELFF.

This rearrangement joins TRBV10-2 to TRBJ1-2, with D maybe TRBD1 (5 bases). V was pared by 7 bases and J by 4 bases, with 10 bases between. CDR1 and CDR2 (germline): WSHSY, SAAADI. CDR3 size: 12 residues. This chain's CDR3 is CASTRGTYGYTF. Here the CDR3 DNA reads TGCGCCAGCACGCGGGGGACCTATGGCTACACCTTC.

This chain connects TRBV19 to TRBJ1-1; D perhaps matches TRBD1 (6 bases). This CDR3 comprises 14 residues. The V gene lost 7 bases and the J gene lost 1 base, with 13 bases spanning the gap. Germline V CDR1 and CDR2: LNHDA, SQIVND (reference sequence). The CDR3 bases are TGTGCCAGTAAACCCCGACAGGCGAACACTGAAGCTTTCTTT. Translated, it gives CASKPRQANTEAFF.

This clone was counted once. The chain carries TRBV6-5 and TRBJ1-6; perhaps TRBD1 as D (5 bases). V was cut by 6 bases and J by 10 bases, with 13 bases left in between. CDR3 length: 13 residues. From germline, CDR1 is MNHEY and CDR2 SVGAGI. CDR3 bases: TGTGCCAGCAGGTCAGGGAAAGCATCACCCCTCCACTTT. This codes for CASRSGKASPLHF.

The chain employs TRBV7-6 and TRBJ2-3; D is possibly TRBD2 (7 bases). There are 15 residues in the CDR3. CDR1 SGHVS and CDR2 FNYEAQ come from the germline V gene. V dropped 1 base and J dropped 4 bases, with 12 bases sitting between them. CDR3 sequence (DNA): TGTGCCAGCAGCTTAGAGGCGGGGGCGGCAGATACGCAGTATTTT. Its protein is CASSLEAGAADTQYF.

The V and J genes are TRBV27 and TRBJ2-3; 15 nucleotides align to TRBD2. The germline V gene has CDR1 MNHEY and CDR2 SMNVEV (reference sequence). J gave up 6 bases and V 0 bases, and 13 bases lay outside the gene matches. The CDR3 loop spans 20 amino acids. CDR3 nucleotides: TGTGCCAGCAGTTTATCGTGGGCAACCTGGACTAGCGGGAGGGCGGATACGCAGTATTTT. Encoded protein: CASSLSWATWTSGRADTQYF.

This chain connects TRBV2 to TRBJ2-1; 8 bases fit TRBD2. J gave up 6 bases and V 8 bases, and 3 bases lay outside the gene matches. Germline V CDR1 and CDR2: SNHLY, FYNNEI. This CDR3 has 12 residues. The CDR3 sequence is CASGLAGNEQFF. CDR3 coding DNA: TGTGCCAGCGGGCTAGCGGGCAATGAGCAGTTCTTC. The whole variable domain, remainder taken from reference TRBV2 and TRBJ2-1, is EPEVTQTPSHQVTQMGQEVILRCVPISNHLYFYWYRQILGQKVEFLVSFYNNEISEKSEIFDDQFSVERPDGSNFTLKIRSTKLEDSAMYFCASGLAGNEQFFGPGTRLTVL.

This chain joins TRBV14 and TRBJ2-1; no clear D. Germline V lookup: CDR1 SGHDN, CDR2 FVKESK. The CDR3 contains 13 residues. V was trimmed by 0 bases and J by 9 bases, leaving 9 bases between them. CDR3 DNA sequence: TGTGCCAGCAGCCAAGATGTAAGGAGTGAGCAGTTCTTC. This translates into CASSQDVRSEQFF.

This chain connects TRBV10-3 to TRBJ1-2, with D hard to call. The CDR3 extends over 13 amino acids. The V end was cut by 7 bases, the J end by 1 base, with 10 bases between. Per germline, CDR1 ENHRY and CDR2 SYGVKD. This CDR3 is CAIKTAGNYGYTF. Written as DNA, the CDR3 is TGTGCCATCAAAACAGCGGGTAACTATGGCTACACCTTC.

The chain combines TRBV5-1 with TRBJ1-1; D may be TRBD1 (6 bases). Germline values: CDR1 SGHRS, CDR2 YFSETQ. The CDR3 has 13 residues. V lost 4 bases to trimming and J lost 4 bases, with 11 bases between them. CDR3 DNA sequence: TGCGCCAGCAGCCCGGACAGCGCCACTGAAGCTTTCTTT. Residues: CASSPDSATEAFF.

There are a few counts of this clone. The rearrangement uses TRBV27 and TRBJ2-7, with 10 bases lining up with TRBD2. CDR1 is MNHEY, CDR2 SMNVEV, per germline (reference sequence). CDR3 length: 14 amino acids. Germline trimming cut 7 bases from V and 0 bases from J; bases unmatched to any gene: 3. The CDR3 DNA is TGTGCCAGCAAGACTAGCGGGCCCTCCTACGAGCAGTACTTC. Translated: CASKTSGPSYEQYF.

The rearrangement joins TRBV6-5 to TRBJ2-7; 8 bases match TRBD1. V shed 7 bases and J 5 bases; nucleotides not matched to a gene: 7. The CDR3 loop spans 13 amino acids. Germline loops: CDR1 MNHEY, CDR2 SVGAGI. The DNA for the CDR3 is TGTGCCAGCAAGCGGACAGGGCTCGACGAGCAGTACTTC. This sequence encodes CASKRTGLDEQYF.

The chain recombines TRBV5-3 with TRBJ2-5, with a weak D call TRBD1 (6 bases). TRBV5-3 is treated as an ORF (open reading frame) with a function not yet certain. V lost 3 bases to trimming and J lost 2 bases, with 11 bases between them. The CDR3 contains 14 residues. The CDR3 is CARSSLTGQETQYF. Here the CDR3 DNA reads TGTGCCAGAAGCTCCCTGACAGGACAAGAGACCCAGTACTTC.

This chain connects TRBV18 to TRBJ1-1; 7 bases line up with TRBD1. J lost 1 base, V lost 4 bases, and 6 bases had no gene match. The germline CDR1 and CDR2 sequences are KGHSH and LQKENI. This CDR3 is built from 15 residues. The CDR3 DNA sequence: TGTGCCAGCTCACTTACCGGGACAGAGAACACTGAAGCTTTCTTT. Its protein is CASSLTGTENTEAFF.

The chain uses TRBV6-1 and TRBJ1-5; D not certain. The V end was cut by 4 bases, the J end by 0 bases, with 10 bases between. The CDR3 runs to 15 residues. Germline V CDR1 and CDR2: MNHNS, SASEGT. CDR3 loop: CASSGMSYSNQPQHF. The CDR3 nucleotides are TGTGCCAGCAGTGGAATGAGTTATAGCAATCAGCCCCAGCATTTT.

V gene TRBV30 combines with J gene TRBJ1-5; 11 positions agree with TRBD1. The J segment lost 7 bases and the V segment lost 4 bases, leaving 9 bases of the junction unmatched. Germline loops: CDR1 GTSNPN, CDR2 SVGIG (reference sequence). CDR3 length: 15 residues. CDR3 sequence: CAWTIGQGASQPQHF. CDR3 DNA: TGTGCCTGGACCATTGGACAGGGGGCAAGCCAGCCCCAGCATTTT.

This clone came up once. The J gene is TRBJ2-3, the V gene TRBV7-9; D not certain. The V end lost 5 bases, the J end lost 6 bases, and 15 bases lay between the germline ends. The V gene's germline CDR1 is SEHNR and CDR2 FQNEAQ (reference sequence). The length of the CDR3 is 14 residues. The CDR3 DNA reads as TGTGCCAGCAGCCCGACCCTCGACTTGGATACGCAGTATTTT. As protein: CASSPTLDLDTQYF.

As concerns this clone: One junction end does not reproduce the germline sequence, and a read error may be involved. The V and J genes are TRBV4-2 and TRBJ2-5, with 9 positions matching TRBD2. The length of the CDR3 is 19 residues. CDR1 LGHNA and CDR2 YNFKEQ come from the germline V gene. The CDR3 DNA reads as TGTGCCAGCAGCCAAAGGCTCTACTCCGGGCGGGGGGGCCAAGGGACCCAGTACTTC. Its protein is CASSQRLYSGRGGQGTQYF.

This chain's CDR3 is CASSSLLASSQNEQFF. The CDR3 DNA reads TGTGCCAGCAGTTCGCTTCTAGCGTCCTCACAGAATGAGCAGTTCTTC. This rearrangement joins TRBV27 to TRBJ2-1; maybe TRBD2 (6 bases). The CDR3 has 16 amino acids. The V end was cut by 4 bases, the J end by 7 bases, with 20 bases between. Germline CDR1 reads MNHEY; CDR2 reads SMNVEV (reference sequence).

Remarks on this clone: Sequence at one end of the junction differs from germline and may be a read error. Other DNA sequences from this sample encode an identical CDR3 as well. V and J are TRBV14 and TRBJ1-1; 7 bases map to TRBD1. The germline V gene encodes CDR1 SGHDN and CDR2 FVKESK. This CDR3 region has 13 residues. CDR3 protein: CASSRQGNTEAFF. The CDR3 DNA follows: TGTGCCAGCAGCCGACAGGGTAACACCGAAGCTTTCTTT.

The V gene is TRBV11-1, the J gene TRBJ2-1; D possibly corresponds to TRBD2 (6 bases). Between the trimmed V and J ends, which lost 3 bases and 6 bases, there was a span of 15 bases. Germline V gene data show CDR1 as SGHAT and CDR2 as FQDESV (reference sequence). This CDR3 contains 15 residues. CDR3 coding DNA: TGTGCCAGCAGCTTTCTCCCCGGGACTCTCAATGAGCAGTTCTTC. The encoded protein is CASSFLPGTLNEQFF.